A selection of T cell receptor beta chains follows, all from one sample in a study of technical replicates of blood from a few donors. TCRdb's table, derived via immunoSEQ multiplex PCR, lists solely in-frame clones and lacks some. The data hold some 73,000 clones, with over 90% observed a single time. The sequenced material came from PBMCs. The origin of the receptors is a human donor in good health. Some clones in this sample may be carry-over from other donors' samples. CDR3s include the opening cysteine and the closing phenylalanine or tryptophan. A D gene is named only where the DNA matches it firmly. A clone size is listed for some rows: how often the clone was seen (once, few, many), or a class if it is expanded.

clone_size,v_call,d_call,j_call,cdr3_aa,cdr3_nt
-,TRBV7-8,-,TRBJ2-1,CASSQEGPADKGEQFF,TGTGCCAGCAGCCAGGAGGGACCGGCGGATAAAGGTGAGCAGTTCTTC
-,TRBV7-2,TRBD2,TRBJ2-7,CASSEARGGVPYEQYF,TGTGCCAGCAGCGAAGCCCGGGGGGGTGTGCCCTACGAGCAGTACTTC
-,TRBV9,-,TRBJ2-7,CASSVAGDPSYEQYF,TGTGCCAGCAGCGTAGCAGGGGACCCCTCCTACGAGCAGTACTTC
-,TRBV7-3,-,TRBJ1-2,CASSSNSYRDGYTF,TGTGCCAGCAGCTCCAATTCCTACAGGGATGGCTACACCTTC
-,TRBV30,-,TRBJ2-3,CAWSVQGTDTQYF,TGTGCCTGGAGTGTACAGGGCACAGATACGCAGTATTTT
-,TRBV5-1,TRBD2,TRBJ2-3,CASSLSLAGGFTDTQYF,TGCGCCAGCAGCTTGAGCCTAGCGGGGGGGTTCACAGATACGCAGTATTTT
-,TRBV5-5,TRBD1,TRBJ2-3,CASSSRTGGEDTQYF,TGTGCCAGCAGCTCCAGGACAGGGGGAGAAGATACGCAGTATTTT
-,TRBV6-4,TRBD2,TRBJ2-2,CASSDSSSGRHTGELFF,TGTGCCAGCAGTGACTCGTCCAGCGGGAGGCACACCGGGGAGCTGTTTTTT
once,TRBV5-1,-,TRBJ2-5,CASSYNQETQYF,TGCGCCAGCAGCTATAACCAAGAGACCCAGTACTTC
-,TRBV15,-,TRBJ1-6,CATSSSDRDAPSPLHF,TGTGCCACCAGCTCAAGCGACAGAGACGCTCCTTCACCCCTCCACTTT